These T cell receptor beta chains were read from a single sample in a study of T cell responses to AZD1222 COVID-19 vaccine. TCRdb's copy holds only in-frame clones and misses some; the assay was immunoSEQ multiplex PCR. The sample comprises 250,000 to 300,000 clones, approximately 94% of which are singletons, and less than 0.6% rests with the top ten. Sequencing was performed on peripheral blood, taken 28 days after the second AZD1222 dose. The source is an adult who received the AZD1222 COVID-19 vaccine. Each CDR3 is given with its conserved first and last residue. The D gene is left open where the match is weak. Only some rows state a clone size, as once, few, many or a class for expanded clones.

>TRBV4-1|TRBJ2-3|-|TRBD2
TGCGCCAGCAGCCCCGGCGCTGAGCGGGGGAGACCAGATACGCAGTATTTT
CASSPGAERGRPDTQYF
>TRBV12-3/TRBV12-4|TRBJ2-3|-|-
TGTGCCAGCAGTTCAGGGACAGATACGCAGTATTTT
CASSSGTDTQYF
>TRBV2|TRBJ2-7|-|TRBD2
TGTGCCAGCTCCGGGACTAGAGACGAGCAGTACTTC
CASSGTRDEQYF
>TRBV19|TRBJ1-5|-|-
TGTGCCAGTAGTATAACGAGTCGGCAGCCCCAGCATTTT
CASSITSRQPQHF
>TRBV5-4|TRBJ2-3|-|-
TGTGCCAGCAGGGGGGTGACAGATACGCAGTATTTT
CASRGVTDTQYF
>TRBV2|TRBJ1-6|-|-
TGTGCCAGCATCAGGGGACGCCCCTATAATTCACCCCTCCACTTT
CASIRGRPYNSPLHF
>TRBV5-1|TRBJ2-1|-|TRBD1
TGCGCCAGCAGCCAGGGGACAGGGTACAATGAGCAGTTCTTC
CASSQGTGYNEQFF
>TRBV10-3|TRBJ1-2|-|TRBD1
TGTGCCACCGACAGGGGCCAGGGCTATGGCTACACCTTC
CATDRGQGYGYTF
>TRBV6-2/TRBV6-3|TRBJ2-7|once|-
TGTGCCAGCAGTAGAGGGGTCGAGCAGTACTTC
CASSRGVEQYF
>TRBV24-1|TRBJ1-2|-|-
TGTGCCACCAGTGTAACCAACTATGGCTACACCTTC
CATSVTNYGYTF
>TRBV28|TRBJ2-5|once|TRBD1
TGTGCCAGCACCTCTATACAGGGGATAAAGACCCAGTACTTC
CASTSIQGIKTQYF
>TRBV5-1|TRBJ1-6|-|TRBD1
TGCGCCAGCAGCCACGGACAGGGGGATTCACCCCTCCACTTT
CASSHGQGDSPLHF
>TRBV3-1/TRBV3-2|TRBJ2-5|once|TRBD1
TGTGCCAGCAGCTACAGGGGGCTAGAGACCCAGTACTTC
CASSYRGLETQYF
>TRBV30|TRBJ1-6|-|-
TGTGCCTGGAGGGGCAGGGCGTTAAGCTCCTATAATTCACCCCTCCACTTT
CAWRGRALSSYNSPLHF
>TRBV25-1|TRBJ2-2|once|-
TGTGCCAGCAGTGACCCCCATCAGGGGTGGACCGGGGAGCTGTTTTTT
CASSDPHQGWTGELFF
>TRBV6-6|TRBJ2-5|-|TRBD2
TGTGCCAGCAGTTACGGGACTAGCGGGGTCCAGGCCCAGTACTTC
CASSYGTSGVQAQYF
>TRBV7-2|TRBJ1-2|-|-
TGTGCCAGCAGCTTTAAAACAGGATTACCTTATGGCTACACCTTC
CASSFKTGLPYGYTF
>TRBV15|TRBJ1-5|-|-
TGTGCCACCAGCAGAGGAAAAGCCGCGGGTCAGCCCCAGCATTTT
CATSRGKAAGQPQHF
>TRBV9|TRBJ2-2|-|TRBD1
TGTGCCAGCAGCCGGGGGACAGGGACCGGGGAGCTGTTTTTT
CASSRGTGTGELFF
>TRBV11-2|TRBJ2-3|-|-
TGTGCCAGCAGCTTTTCCAGTCGCACAGATACGCAGTATTTT
CASSFSSRTDTQYF
>TRBV27|TRBJ1-6|-|TRBD1
TGTGCCAGCAGTCCGGAAAGGGGACCGGGACAGGGTAATTCACCCCTCCACTTT
CASSPERGPGQGNSPLHF
>TRBV20-1|TRBJ2-2|-|TRBD2
TGCAGTGCTAGTGGGGGACTAGCGAACACCGGGGAGCTGTTTTTT
CSASGGLANTGELFF
>TRBV6-5|TRBJ2-7|-|TRBD1
TGTGCCAGCAGTTACTCGACAGGGACCGAACTCAAGCAGTACTTC
CASSYSTGTELKQYF